One TCR beta chain is described in this entry. The data derive from a study of blood T cell repertoires in COVID-19. Enrollment of patients from Seattle took place during active infection, with longitudinal follow-up. The data were produced by immunoSEQ multiplex PCR, yet TCRdb's version contains in-frame clones alone and is incomplete. This repertoire shows about 420,000 clones, 70% to 90% found once; its top ten account for 0.8% to 0.85%. This TCR came from a young man with COVID-19, enrolled during active disease. Sequencing used peripheral blood.

CDR3 amino acids: CAISESKDRAHYGYTF. The CDR3 region has the DNA TGTGCCATCAGTGAGTCTAAGGACAGGGCTCACTATGGCTACACCTTC. The chain joins TRBV10-3 to TRBJ1-2; 8 bases map to TRBD1. V lost 0 bases, J lost 3 bases, and 6 bases stayed unmatched. This CDR3 has 16 residues. Germline CDR1 ENHRY, CDR2 SYGVKD.